This TCR beta chain was observed in a study of T cell repertoires in cytomegalovirus infection. On the study more broadly: Both recently identified HLA-C-restricted and well-studied HLA-B-restricted CMV epitopes were used in the study.

TCRdb reprocessed the reads with MiXCR, giving one entry per CDR3 protein. The table includes some 800,000 distinct CDR3 sequences, almost 30% detected once. Note on this clonotype: The antigen remains undetermined.

CDR3 size: 14 residues. Germline V lookup: CDR1 KGHDR, CDR2 SFDVKD. V was trimmed by 7 bases and J by 4 bases, leaving 13 bases between them. The gene calls are TRBV24-1 and TRBJ2-1; D not resolved. The receptor was derived from a human donor in good health (CMV status not recorded). Some clones in this sample may be carry-over from other donors' samples. Sample: cultured CD8+ T cells from PBMCs, taken from culture after CMV antigen stimulation. CDR3 sequence: CATSAAGLYNEQFF. The DNA of the CDR3 is TGTGCCACCAGCGCGGCAGGTCTTTACAATGAGCAGTTCTTC.